The 11 T cell receptor beta chains below all came from one sample that was sequenced in a study of T cells in Graves' hyperthyroidism and ophthalmopathy. It was RNA transcripts that yielded the amplified TCR beta CDR3 regions. First-round RT-PCR with HTBI primers amplified the TCR CDR3 region. TCRdb re-called the multiplex PCR reads with MiXCR, one entry per CDR3 protein. The top ten clones hold about a third of a sample with approximately 370,000 distinct CDR3 sequences, about 15% of them seen once. Input material: blood. The origin of the receptors is a woman aged 30 to 39 with Graves' hyperthyroidism that later progressed to Graves' ophthalmopathy.

The gene calls are TRBV7-2 and TRBJ2-7, with D tentatively TRBD1 (6 bases). V was trimmed by 5 bases and J by 6 bases, leaving 20 bases between them. The CDR3 covers 15 residues. The germline CDR1 and CDR2 sequences are SGHTA and FQGNSA. DNA of the CDR3: TGTGCCAGCAGCCCACGGACAGTGGGTGGAGGCGAGCAGTACTTC. Its translation: CASSPRTVGGGEQYF.

Only a few counts were recorded for this clonotype. This sequence joins TRBV4-1 and TRBJ2-1; a possible D gene is TRBD2 (5 bases). The CDR3 is 13 residues long. With 3 bases removed from V and 10 bases from J, the gap between germline ends came to 13 bases. Per the germline V gene, CDR1 is MGHRA and CDR2 is YSYEKL. The CDR3 sequence is CASSHAGGPEQFF. The CDR3 region has the DNA TGCGCCAGCAGCCACGCAGGCGGGCCCGAGCAGTTCTTC.

V is TRBV6-2 or TRBV6-3 and J is TRBJ2-5; D not resolved. The CDR3 has 13 amino acids. Trimming took 5 bases from V and 5 from J, leaving 12 bases between them. The V gene's germline CDR1 is MNHEY and CDR2 SVGEGT. Here the CDR3 DNA reads TGTGCCAGCAGTCCAGCACTGATGGAGACCCAGTACTTC. It translates to CASSPALMETQYF.

Ten or more counts support this clonotype. The chain links TRBV2 to TRBJ2-2; D uncertain. Trimming removed 0 bases at V and 0 bases at J, with 2 bases between. This CDR3 has 14 residues. CDR1 and CDR2 from the germline V gene are SNHLY and FYNNEI. The CDR3 sequence is CASSEAANTGELFF. DNA of the CDR3: TGTGCCAGCAGTGAAGCCGCGAACACCGGGGAGCTGTTTTTT.

The gene calls are TRBV7-2 and TRBJ1-1; D gene uncertain. V was pared by 2 bases and J by 4 bases, with 11 bases between. Germline CDR1 reads SGHTA; CDR2 reads FQGNSA. The CDR3 contains 14 residues. The CDR3 nucleotides read TGTGCCAGCAGCTTATTGGAAGGTATCACTGAAGCTTTCTTT. Translating gives CASSLLEGITEAFF.

This clonotype has at least ten counts. The genes are TRBV3-1 and TRBJ1-1; D is perhaps TRBD1 (6 bases). This CDR3 contains 14 residues. Germline lookup yields CDR1 LGHDT and CDR2 YNNKEL (reference sequence). The V gene lost 4 bases and the J gene lost 0 bases, with 9 bases spanning the gap. The CDR3 region is CASSPTGMNTEAFF. The DNA of the CDR3 is TGTGCCAGCAGCCCGACAGGCATGAACACTGAAGCTTTCTTT.

This clonotype was picked up a small number of times. V gene TRBV12-3 or TRBV12-4 combines with J gene TRBJ2-7; tentatively, D is TRBD1 (5 bases). The CDR3 is 15 residues long. Trimming pared 6 bases from V and 0 bases from J, leaving 15 bases between. In DNA form, the CDR3 reads TGTGCCAGCAGCCTGGGGTACAGGACCTCCTACGAGCAGTACTTC. Its translation: CASSLGYRTSYEQYF.

A note on this clonotype: One end of the junction is discordant with germline, which a read error may explain. The V call is TRBV5-1, the J call TRBJ1-1; D gene unclear. The CDR3 is made up of 14 amino acids. CDR1 SGHRS and CDR2 YFSETQ come from the germline V gene. Written as DNA, the CDR3 is TGCGGCAGCAGCTTGGACCCGGGGAACACTGAAGCTTTCTTT. It specifies CGSSLDPGNTEAFF. Looking up the rest from reference TRBV5-1 and TRBJ1-1 gives the full variable domain: KAGVTQTPRYLIKTRGQQVTLSCSPISGHRSVSWYQQTPGQGLQFLFEYFSETQRNKGNFPGRFSGRQFSNSRSEMNVSTLELGDSALYLCGSSLDPGNTEAFFGQGTRLTVV.

This clonotype was seen repeatedly, ten times or more. Here the CDR3 reads CATSRDSYASNTEAFF. DNA for the CDR3: TGTGCCACCAGCAGAGATAGTTATGCCAGTAACACTGAAGCTTTCTTT. This rearrangement joins TRBV15 to TRBJ1-1; D not certain. V was shortened by 0 bases and J by 2 bases, with 13 bases between the two germline ends. CDR1 LNHNV and CDR2 YYDKDF come from the germline V gene (reference sequence). The CDR3 length is 16 residues.

A remark on this clonotype: Relative to the germline gene, one junction end is altered; a read error may explain this. The chain recombines TRBV12-5 with TRBJ2-1; 8 positions match TRBD2. The CDR3 is made up of 16 amino acids. CDR1 and CDR2 (germline): LGHNT, FRNRAP. This chain's CDR3 is CASALVGGAIYNEQSF. CDR3 bases: TGTGCTAGTGCTCTAGTCGGGGGGGCCATCTACAATGAGCAGTCCTTC.

This clonotype was recorded at least ten times. This sequence joins TRBV5-1 and TRBJ1-2; D is perhaps TRBD1 (6 bases). The V end was cut by 4 bases, the J end by 7 bases, with 17 bases between. Per germline, CDR1 SGHRS and CDR2 YFSETQ. The CDR3 is made up of 14 amino acids. The DNA for the CDR3 is TGCGCCAGCAGCACAGGGACATCGGCCTTTGGCTACACCTTC. Protein sequence: CASSTGTSAFGYTF.